The next 7 T cell receptor beta chains were all read from a single sample in a study of cytomegalovirus exposure and HLA in healthy donors. The protocol was immunoSEQ multiplex PCR, while the TCRdb copy is restricted to in-frame clones and leaves out a portion. The data contain roughly 270,000 clones, 88% of them seen just once; the ten biggest clones take up 0.92%. Sequencing was done on a sample of PBMCs. These receptors were obtained from a woman aged 18-29 years in good health and CMV-seronegative.

The chain recombines TRBV7-6 with TRBJ2-7; TRBD2 aligns across 10 bases. CDR3 length equals 20 residues. Germline V gives CDR1 SGHVS, CDR2 FNYEAQ. The V gene end was trimmed by 4 bases and the J gene end by 2 bases; junction bases not matched to a gene: 20. The chain's CDR3 is CASSSLSPLAGVRGPYEQYF. The CDR3 DNA reads as TGTGCCAGCAGCTCGTTAAGTCCGCTAGCGGGAGTCAGGGGACCCTACGAGCAGTACTTC.

The V call is TRBV5-1, the J call TRBJ2-1; 7 bases line up with TRBD1. Germline CDR1 is SGHRS and CDR2 is YFSETQ. V trimming: 4 bases; J trimming: 3 bases; junction bases outside the gene matches: 16. There are 18 residues in the CDR3. CDR3 protein: CASSPTPLDRANYNEQFF. The CDR3 nucleotides read TGCGCCAGCAGCCCCACTCCCCTTGACAGGGCAAACTACAATGAGCAGTTCTTC.

This rearrangement joins TRBV9 to TRBJ2-2, with 11 bases fitting TRBD2. The germline gives CDR1 SGDLS, CDR2 YYNGEE. The CDR3 has 16 amino acids. J was trimmed by 6 bases and V by 3 bases; bases with no gene match: 7. CDR3: CASSAHSGRAPGELFF. Here the CDR3 DNA reads TGTGCCAGCAGCGCCCATAGCGGGAGGGCCCCCGGGGAGCTGTTTTTT.

This clone was seen only once. The rearrangement joins TRBV7-9 to TRBJ2-1, with 8 bases aligning to TRBD2. The CDR3 has 14 amino acids. V lost 5 bases and J lost 6; bases outside the gene matches: 6. CDR1 is SEHNR and CDR2 is FQNEAQ in the germline V gene (reference sequence). The CDR3 nucleotides are TGTGCCAGCAGCACCGGGACTAGACCCAATGAGCAGTTCTTC. Translated: CASSTGTRPNEQFF.

This chain connects TRBV28 to TRBJ1-1; TRBD1 is a possible D gene (5 bases). V shed 6 bases and J shed 4 bases, with 12 bases lying between them. This CDR3 comprises 13 residues. From germline, CDR1 is MDHEN and CDR2 SYDVKM. The CDR3, as DNA: TGTGCCAGCAGACTCAGGGTCGCCACTGAAGCTTTCTTT. As protein: CASRLRVATEAFF.

J is TRBJ2-7 and V is TRBV7-3, with 14 bases lining up with TRBD2. Germline CDR1 reads SGHTA; CDR2 reads FQGTGA. V shed 5 bases, J shed 2 bases, and the junction held 8 bases outside the gene matches. The length of the CDR3 is 17 residues. CDR3 amino acids: CASSRTGTSGSPYEQYF. In DNA, the CDR3 is TGTGCCAGCAGCCGGACCGGGACTAGCGGGAGCCCCTACGAGCAGTACTTC.

This sequence joins TRBV6-1 and TRBJ1-5; TRBD1 matches 7 bases. The ends lost 0 bases at V and 6 bases at J; junction bases unmatched: 5. The V gene's germline CDR1 is MNHNS and CDR2 SASEGT. The CDR3 sequence is 15 residues long. CDR3 in amino acids: CASSEAGGLGQPQHF. CDR3 DNA: TGTGCCAGCAGTGAAGCAGGGGGCTTAGGTCAGCCCCAGCATTTT.